A selection of T cell receptor beta chains follows, all from one sample in a study of blood T cells in healthy people across ages. TCRdb passed the 5' RACE reads through MiXCR, listing each CDR3 protein once. This table has roughly 500,000 distinct CDR3 sequences, 27% appearing once. Sequenced material: blood. The receptors derive from an older woman in good health. Both conserved end residues are part of each CDR3. A D gene is named only where the DNA matches it firmly. The size field is filled for only some rows; it gives once, few, many or a size class.

size	D	V	J	DNA	CDR3
NA	TRBD1	TRBV2	TRBJ1-2	TGTGCCAGCAGCCCTTTCACAGGGGTCTATGGCTACACCTTC	CASSPFTGVYGYTF
few	NA	TRBV5-1	TRBJ2-1	TGCGCCAGCAGCTTTAGGGCCTTTACGACGAATGAGCAGTTCTTC	CASSFRAFTTNEQFF
NA	NA	TRBV7-2	TRBJ2-2	TGTGCCAGCACCAACCCCAGGGAGACTAACACCGGGGAGCTGTTTTTT	CASTNPRETNTGELFF
NA	NA	TRBV6-5	TRBJ2-1	TGTGCCAGCAACTCGCCCTCGACGGGTTACAATGAGCAGTTCTTC	CASNSPSTGYNEQFF
NA	TRBD1	TRBV5-1	TRBJ1-1	TGCGCCAGCAGCCTGGTGGGACAGAGTGAAGCTTTCTTT	CASSLVGQSEAFF
NA	NA	TRBV12-3/TRBV12-4	TRBJ1-2	TGTGCCAGCAGCTTTCAGGGTTATGGCTACACCTTC	CASSFQGYGYTF
many	NA	TRBV7-2	TRBJ2-7	TGTGCCAGCAGCTTAGACAGCAACTACGAGCAGTACTTC	CASSLDSNYEQYF
NA	NA	TRBV20-1	TRBJ1-2	TGCAGTGCTAGTCCAGTTAACTATGGCTACACCTTC	CSASPVNYGYTF
NA	NA	TRBV7-7	TRBJ2-7	TGCGCCAGCAGCTTCGGCAGGGGTGACGAGCAGTACTTC	CASSFGRGDEQYF
NA	NA	TRBV11-3	TRBJ2-5	TGTGCCAGCACCCCAGCGGGTAGCGAGAGGGAGACCCAGTACTTC	CASTPAGSERETQYF
NA	TRBD1	TRBV3-1	TRBJ1-2	TGTGCCAGCAGCCAGGGAGGACAGGAAAATGGCTACACCTTC	CASSQGGQENGYTF
few	NA	TRBV30	TRBJ1-5	TGTGCCTGGGGGGGGGACAGCAATCAGCCCCAGCATTTT	CAWGGDSNQPQHF
many	NA	TRBV6-6	TRBJ2-5	TGTGCCAGCAATCGGGGAGAGACCCAGTACTTC	CASNRGETQYF
NA	NA	TRBV5-6	TRBJ2-5	TGTGCCAGCAGCTTCGCGGCAGGACAAGAGACCCAGTACTTC	CASSFAAGQETQYF
few	TRBD1	TRBV5-1	TRBJ2-5	TGCGCCAGCAGCCCCGGGACAGTAGAAGAGACCCAGTACTTC	CASSPGTVEETQYF
NA	NA	TRBV20-1	TRBJ2-5	TGCAGTGCTAGTGGGCAGAAAGAGCAAGAGACCCAGTACTTC	CSASGQKEQETQYF
NA	NA	TRBV7-3	TRBJ2-5	TGTGCCAGCAGCTTAGATGGGACAGAGACCCAGTACTTC	CASSLDGTETQYF
few	NA	TRBV20-1	TRBJ2-2	TGCAGTGCCCGCCCATATGACGCCGGGGAGCTGTTTTTT	CSARPYDAGELFF
NA	TRBD1	TRBV11-2	TRBJ2-2	TGTGCCAGCAGCGTCCGGGACAGGGACACCGGGGAGCTGTTTTTT	CASSVRDRDTGELFF
NA	NA	TRBV7-2	TRBJ2-5	TGTGCCAGCAGCTTAGCGCCCGGGGAGACCCAGTACTTC	CASSLAPGETQYF
NA	NA	TRBV24-1	TRBJ2-1	TGTGCCACCAGTGATTACGGGGCGGGGGCGCCCAATGAGCAGTTCTTC	CATSDYGAGAPNEQFF
NA	TRBD1	TRBV6-5	TRBJ1-3	TGTGCCAGCAGTTACTCGGGGACAGCACCCTCTGGAAACACCATATATTTT	CASSYSGTAPSGNTIYF
NA	NA	TRBV7-2	TRBJ2-6	TGTGCCAGCAGCGTCAAAACTCTCTCTGGGACCAACGTCCTGACTTTC	CASSVKTLSGTNVLTF
NA	TRBD1	TRBV5-1	TRBJ1-1	TGCGCCAGCAGCTTGACGGGACAGAGGTTTAGGAACACTGAAGCTTTCTTT	CASSLTGQRFRNTEAFF
NA	TRBD1	TRBV6-6	TRBJ2-4	TGTGCCACGCACAGGGGAAACATTCAGTACTTC	CATHRGNIQYF
many	NA	TRBV7-3	TRBJ2-5	TGTGCCAGCAGCTTAAGTACCGAAGAGACCCAGTACTTC	CASSLSTEETQYF
NA	NA	TRBV25-1	TRBJ2-5	TGTGCCAGCAGTGAAAGTCGCCTAGGGGATCAGACCCAGTACTTC	CASSESRLGDQTQYF
few	NA	TRBV6-5	TRBJ1-3	TGTGCCAGCAGAGGACAGTCTCTCTCTGGAAACACCATATATTTT	CASRGQSLSGNTIYF
NA	NA	TRBV7-9	TRBJ2-7	TGTGCCAGCAGCTTAGTTGTTAGTGAGCAGTACTTC	CASSLVVSEQYF
few	TRBD1	TRBV29-1	TRBJ1-2	TGCAGCGTTTCAGGACAGGGGGCCGGTGATGGCTACACCTTC	CSVSGQGAGDGYTF
NA	TRBD1	TRBV5-1	TRBJ1-6	TGCGCCAGCGGCCACGCCGGGACAGGCAATTCACCCCTCCACTTT	CASGHAGTGNSPLHF
NA	NA	TRBV5-1	TRBJ1-4	TGCGCCAGCAGCTTGGCTCCAGGGGTGGCTGAAAAACTGTTTTTT	CASSLAPGVAEKLFF
few	NA	TRBV27	TRBJ1-1	TGTGTCAGCAGTCTTGTTTGTTGTGACACTGAAGCTTTCTTT	CVSSLVCCDTEAFF
NA	NA	TRBV9	TRBJ2-3	TGTGCCAGCAGCGTGCAAAGTTTCACTAGCACAGATACGCAGTATTTT	CASSVQSFTSTDTQYF
NA	NA	TRBV5-4	TRBJ2-1	TGTGCCAGCAGCCTAGGGAACACAGGCTACAATGAGCAGTTCTTC	CASSLGNTGYNEQFF
NA	NA	TRBV6-5	TRBJ2-2	TGTGCCAGCTTAGTTCAGGGGAACACCGGGGAGCTGTTTTTT	CASLVQGNTGELFF
few	NA	TRBV29-1	TRBJ2-3	TGCAGCGTTGGCCCAGCGGGTTCAACAGATACGCAGTATTTT	CSVGPAGSTDTQYF
NA	TRBD1	TRBV20-1	TRBJ1-6	TGCAGTGCTGTGGGGGGACAGTATAATTCACCCCTCCACTTT	CSAVGGQYNSPLHF
NA	NA	TRBV20-1	TRBJ2-6	TGCAGTGCTAGTGTCCCCGGGGCCAACGTCCTGACTTTC	CSASVPGANVLTF
NA	NA	TRBV12-3/TRBV12-4	TRBJ2-3	TGTGCCAGCAGCCGGACACACACTAGCACAGATACGCAGTATTTT	CASSRTHTSTDTQYF